The 28 T cell receptor beta chains below come from one sample, sequenced in a study of cytomegalovirus exposure and HLA in healthy donors. PCR was performed using 60 Vbeta and 13 Jbeta primers. TCRdb's copy holds only in-frame clones and misses some; the assay was immunoSEQ multiplex PCR. The sample carries roughly 190,000 clones, around 84% recorded once. The sample was PBMCs. These receptors were taken from a man between 35 and 55 years old in good health and CMV-seropositive.

The chain combines TRBV12-5 with TRBJ2-3, with 8 bases that match TRBD2. Germline V gene lookup returns CDR1 LGHNT and CDR2 FRNRAP. The CDR3 consists of 20 residues. V lost 0 bases to trimming and J lost 2 bases; unmatched junction nucleotides: 16. The CDR3 spells CASGLVPSGSGIQYTDTQYF. CDR3 bases: TGTGCTAGTGGTTTGGTACCAAGCGGGAGTGGGATACAGTACACAGATACGCAGTATTTT.

The chain combines TRBV6-6 with TRBJ2-5, with D possibly TRBD2 on 6 matching bases. This CDR3 region has 13 residues. V was trimmed by 0 bases and J by 11 bases, leaving 13 bases between them. Per the germline V gene, CDR1 is MNHNY and CDR2 is SVGAGI (reference sequence). The CDR3 region is CASSYSGPGEQYF. The CDR3 DNA follows: TGTGCCAGCAGTTACTCGGGGCCGGGAGAGCAGTACTTC.

The rearrangement joins TRBV5-6 to TRBJ1-1, with D perhaps matching TRBD1 (5 bases). This CDR3 region has 16 residues. The V end was cut by 0 bases, the J end by 0 bases, with 12 bases between. CDR1 is SGHDT, CDR2 YYEEEE, per germline. The CDR3 DNA reads as TGTGCCAGCAGCTTGGGACAGCTCGTAATGAACACTGAAGCTTTCTTT. Protein sequence: CASSLGQLVMNTEAFF.

The chain uses TRBV7-3 and TRBJ2-1, with a tentative D call TRBD2 (6 bases). Germline loops: CDR1 SGHTA, CDR2 FQGTGA. Trimming shortened V by 5 bases and J by 10 bases, and 21 bases separated the two germline ends. The CDR3 sequence is 15 residues long. CDR3 nucleotides: TGTGCCAGCAGCCAAGCGGGTTTCCCTGGAGAGGAGCAGTTCTTC. Translation gives CASSQAGFPGEEQFF.

The J gene is TRBJ2-2, the V gene TRBV6-1; a possible D gene is TRBD2 (5 bases). CDR1 is MNHNS, CDR2 SASEGT, per germline. The V end lost 8 bases, the J end lost 3 bases, and 10 bases lay between the germline ends. The CDR3 has 13 residues. The CDR3 DNA follows: TGTGCCAGCTGGCAGCGGTACACCGGGGAGCTGTTTTTT. Translating gives CASWQRYTGELFF.

The V gene is TRBV4-1, the J gene TRBJ1-1; 7 bases fit TRBD1. This CDR3 is 15 amino acids long. V lost 0 bases and J lost 9; bases outside the gene matches: 10. In germline, CDR1 is MGHRA, CDR2 YSYEKL. The CDR3 nucleotides are TGCGCCAGCAGCCAAGAAGCGACAGGGTTAATCCAAGCTTTCTTT. Protein: CASSQEATGLIQAFF.

The V gene is TRBV4-2, the J gene TRBJ2-7; 8 bases are shared with TRBD2. Per germline, CDR1 LGHNA and CDR2 YNFKEQ. J was trimmed by 2 bases and V by 3 bases; bases with no gene match: 6. The CDR3 runs 15 residues. The CDR3 here is CASSHGSGTTYEQYF. The CDR3 DNA reads TGTGCCAGCAGCCATGGTAGCGGGACCACCTACGAGCAGTACTTC.

This sequence joins TRBV9 and TRBJ2-3; 9 nucleotides match TRBD1. The germline V gene encodes CDR1 SGDLS and CDR2 YYNGEE. This CDR3 has 17 amino acids. Germline trimming cut 0 bases from V and 7 bases from J; bases unmatched to any gene: 12. CDR3 amino acids: CASSVADRGAPPHTQYF. CDR3 DNA sequence: TGTGCCAGCAGCGTAGCGGACAGGGGCGCCCCTCCCCATACGCAGTATTTT.

V usage is TRBV5-1 and J usage is TRBJ2-3; no reliable D call. The CDR3 covers 13 residues. Germline V CDR1 and CDR2: SGHRS, YFSETQ. V lost 4 bases to trimming and J lost 0 bases, with 6 bases between them. CDR3 sequence reads: CASSVTSTDTQYF. In DNA, the CDR3 is TGCGCCAGCAGCGTCACTAGCACAGATACGCAGTATTTT.

J is TRBJ2-2 and V is TRBV18, with D possibly being TRBD1 (6 bases). V was cut by 2 bases and J by 0 bases, with 7 bases left in between. The germline V gene encodes CDR1 KGHSH and CDR2 LQKENI. This CDR3 is 15 amino acids long. The CDR3 region is CASSPGGANTGELFF. CDR3 nucleotides: TGTGCCAGCTCACCAGGGGGCGCGAACACCGGGGAGCTGTTTTTT. Variable domain in full (rest from reference TRBV18 and TRBJ2-2): NAGVMQNPRHLVRRRGQEARLRCSPMKGHSHVYWYRQLPEEGLKFMVYLQKENIIDESGMPKERFSAEFPKEGPSILRIQQVVRGDSAAYFCASSPGGANTGELFFGEGSRLTVL.

V and J are TRBV18 and TRBJ2-7, with TRBD2 identical over 9 bases. Germline assignment: CDR1 KGHSH and CDR2 LQKENI. This CDR3 comprises 18 residues. V lost 0 bases to trimming and J lost 1 base; unmatched junction nucleotides: 10. For the CDR3, the DNA is TGTGCCAGCTCACCACCGAGCGCTAGCGGGACGATTTCCTACGAGCAGTACTTC. This translates into CASSPPSASGTISYEQYF.

The chain carries TRBV5-1 and TRBJ2-5; 16 bases match TRBD2. Unmatched junction bases numbered 5, after V lost 3 bases and J lost 3 bases. Per the germline V gene, CDR1 is SGHRS and CDR2 is YFSETQ. The length of the CDR3 is 17 residues. The CDR3 coding sequence is TGCGCCAGCAGCTGGGGACTAGCGGGAGGGCCGAAAGAGACCCAGTACTTC. Its translation: CASSWGLAGGPKETQYF.

V is TRBV5-8 and J is TRBJ1-5; 9 nucleotides match TRBD1. Trimming removed 2 bases from V and 5 bases from J; junction bases left unmatched: 5. The germline V gene encodes CDR1 SGHTS and CDR2 YDEGEE. The CDR3 extends over 15 amino acids. In DNA form, the CDR3 reads TGTGCCAGCAGCTTCGGGACAGGGATGCATCAGCCCCAGCATTTT. Amino acid sequence: CASSFGTGMHQPQHF. The full variable domain, its missing parts supplied by reference TRBV5-8 and TRBJ1-5, is EAGVTQSPTHLIKTRGQQATLRCSPISGHTSVYWYQQALGLGLQFLLWYDEGEERNRGNFPPRFSGRQFPNYSSELNVNALELEDSALYLCASSFGTGMHQPQHFGDGTRLSIL.

The V call is TRBV5-1, the J call TRBJ2-5; perhaps TRBD1 as D (5 bases). This CDR3 has 17 residues. The germline CDR1 and CDR2 sequences are SGHRS and YFSETQ. The V and J ends lost 0 bases and 5 bases respectively, with 20 bases between them. CDR3 residues: CASSLDQGSLLGETQYF. CDR3 bases: TGCGCCAGCAGCTTGGACCAGGGAAGCCTTCTCGGTGAGACCCAGTACTTC.

V and J are TRBV28 and TRBJ2-7, with D maybe TRBD1 (6 bases). CDR3 length: 14 amino acids. Trimming pared 3 bases from V and 0 bases from J, leaving 9 bases between. Germline V gives CDR1 MDHEN, CDR2 SYDVKM. The CDR3 DNA is TGTGCCAGCAGTTTTCAGGGGAGCTCCTACGAGCAGTACTTC. Its protein is CASSFQGSSYEQYF.

This clone was counted a few times. The genes are TRBV19 and TRBJ1-1, with D hard to call. From germline, CDR1 is LNHDA and CDR2 SQIVND (reference sequence). This CDR3 spans 12 amino acids. Trimming took off 6 bases at V and 5 bases at J, with 10 bases between the two ends. This chain's CDR3 is CASRLDWTEAFF. The CDR3 DNA is TGTGCCAGTAGATTAGACTGGACTGAAGCTTTCTTT.

This clone was counted a few times. This chain uses TRBV29-1 with TRBJ2-6, with D perhaps TRBD1 (5 bases). V lost 4 bases to trimming and J lost 0 bases, with 13 bases between them. In germline, CDR1 is SQVTM, CDR2 ANQGSEA. CDR3 length: 16 amino acids. In DNA form, the CDR3 reads TGCAGCGTTGTTTCGCCAGGGCTCTCTGGGGCCAACGTCCTGACTTTC. Its protein product is CSVVSPGLSGANVLTF.

The rearrangement uses TRBV5-4 and TRBJ2-7; unclear D gene. This CDR3 is 14 amino acids long. Germline CDR1 reads SGHNT; CDR2 reads YYREEE (reference sequence). Between the trimmed V and J ends, which lost 0 bases and 2 bases, there was a span of 9 bases. DNA of the CDR3: TGTGCCAGCAGCTTGGGTCCCTCTACCTACGAGCAGTACTTC. The encoded protein is CASSLGPSTYEQYF.

The chain couples TRBV7-3 to TRBJ1-1, with 8 bases identical to TRBD1. Trimming removed 4 bases from V and 1 base from J; junction bases left unmatched: 2. Germline lookup yields CDR1 SGHTA and CDR2 FQGTGA. The CDR3 is 14 residues long. CDR3 region: CASSSGQGNTEAFF. Here the CDR3 DNA reads TGTGCCAGCAGCTCTGGACAGGGGAACACTGAAGCTTTCTTT.

The rearrangement links TRBV7-9 to TRBJ2-1; 8 bases are a match to TRBD2. The CDR3 has 15 residues. J gave up 7 bases and V 5 bases, and 10 bases lay outside the gene matches. Germline V gene lookup returns CDR1 SEHNR and CDR2 FQNEAQ (reference sequence). The CDR3 DNA is TGTGCCAGCAGCCCTGCGGCCGCTAGCGGGAATGAGCAGTTCTTC. Its translation is CASSPAAASGNEQFF.

This clone turned up a few times. This sequence joins TRBV5-1 and TRBJ2-5; 8 positions match TRBD1. With 3 bases clipped from V and 4 bases from J, the junction kept 8 bases outside the gene matches. Germline-derived CDR1 and CDR2 are SGHRS and YFSETQ. The CDR3 contains 15 residues. CDR3 loop: CASSSQGQGTETQYF. In nucleotides, the CDR3 is TGCGCCAGCAGCTCTCAAGGACAGGGCACAGAGACCCAGTACTTC.

The chain carries TRBV28 and TRBJ1-4; 8 nucleotides line up with TRBD1. Losses at the gene ends were 11 bases for V and 3 bases for J; bases not matched to a gene: 11. The CDR3 is made up of 15 amino acids. CDR1 is MDHEN and CDR2 is SYDVKM in the germline V gene. In DNA, the CDR3 is TGTGCCGGCAACCGACAGGGGCCATCTAATGAAAAACTGTTTTTT. Translation: CAGNRQGPSNEKLFF.

The chain's CDR3 is CASSQDLGGLVTDTQYF. Here the CDR3 DNA reads TGCGCCAGCAGCCAAGATCTTGGAGGACTGGTCACAGATACGCAGTATTTT. The chain has TRBV4-1 and TRBJ2-3, with a weak D call TRBD2 (5 bases). Germline CDR1 is MGHRA and CDR2 is YSYEKL. The CDR3 covers 17 residues. Trimming removed 0 bases at V and 2 bases at J, with 15 bases between.

Notes on this clone: Other DNA sequences in the same sample also yield this CDR3. The rearrangement joins TRBV30 to TRBJ2-7, with a tentative D call TRBD2 (6 bases). The CDR3 sequence is 14 residues long. Trimming took off 0 bases at V and 0 bases at J, with 9 bases between the two ends. CDR1 and CDR2 from the germline V gene are GTSNPN and SVGIG (reference sequence). This CDR3 is CAWSVGGSSYEQYF. The CDR3 region has the DNA TGTGCCTGGAGTGTGGGGGGAAGCTCCTACGAGCAGTACTTC.

The chain carries TRBV27 and TRBJ1-6, with 7 bases that match TRBD1. Per germline, CDR1 MNHEY and CDR2 SMNVEV (reference sequence). V shed 0 bases and J 7 bases; nucleotides not matched to a gene: 3. This CDR3 has 15 residues. In DNA form, the CDR3 reads TGTGCCAGCAGTTTATCATCGGGACAGAATTCACCCCTCCACTTT. Amino acid sequence: CASSLSSGQNSPLHF.

This chain joins TRBV11-2 and TRBJ2-7, with 9 bases that match TRBD1. The germline CDR1 and CDR2 sequences are SGHAT and FQNNGV. The length of the CDR3 is 15 residues. With 3 bases clipped from V and 4 bases from J, the junction kept 7 bases outside the gene matches. CDR3 amino acids: CASSLEGQGFYEQYF. CDR3 in DNA: TGTGCCAGCAGCTTGGAGGGACAGGGTTTTTACGAGCAGTACTTC.

The chain combines TRBV7-2 with TRBJ2-3; 10 nucleotides match TRBD2. This CDR3 contains 15 residues. Losses at the gene ends were 7 bases for V and 0 bases for J; bases not matched to a gene: 4. The germline gives CDR1 SGHTA, CDR2 FQGNSA. The DNA for the CDR3 is TGTGCCAGCATCCCGACTAGCGGGAGCACAGATACGCAGTATTTT. Translation gives CASIPTSGSTDTQYF.

The J gene is TRBJ2-3, the V gene TRBV2; no firm D call. Germline V gives CDR1 SNHLY, CDR2 FYNNEI. The V end lost 1 base, the J end lost 5 bases, and 13 bases lay between the germline ends. The CDR3 is 15 residues long. CDR3 in amino acids: CASSEGGWPGDTQYF. The CDR3 DNA reads TGTGCCAGCAGTGAAGGTGGATGGCCGGGAGATACGCAGTATTTT.